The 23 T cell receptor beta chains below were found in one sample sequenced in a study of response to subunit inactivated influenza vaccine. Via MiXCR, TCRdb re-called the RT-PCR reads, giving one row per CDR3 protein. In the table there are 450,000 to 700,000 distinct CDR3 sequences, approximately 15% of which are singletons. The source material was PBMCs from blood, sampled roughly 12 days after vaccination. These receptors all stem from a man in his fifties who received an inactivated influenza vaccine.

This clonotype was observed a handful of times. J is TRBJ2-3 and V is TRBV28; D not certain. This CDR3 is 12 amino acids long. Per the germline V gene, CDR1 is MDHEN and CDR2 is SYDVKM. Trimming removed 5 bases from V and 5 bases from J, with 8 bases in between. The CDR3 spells CASSPELDTQYF. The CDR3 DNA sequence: TGTGCCAGCAGTCCGGAGCTAGATACGCAGTATTTT.

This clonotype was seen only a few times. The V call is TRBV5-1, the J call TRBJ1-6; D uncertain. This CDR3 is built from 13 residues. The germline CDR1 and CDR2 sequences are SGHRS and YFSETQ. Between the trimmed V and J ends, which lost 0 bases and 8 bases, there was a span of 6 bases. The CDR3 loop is CASSLEADSPLHF. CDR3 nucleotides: TGCGCCAGCAGCTTGGAGGCAGATTCACCCCTCCACTTT.

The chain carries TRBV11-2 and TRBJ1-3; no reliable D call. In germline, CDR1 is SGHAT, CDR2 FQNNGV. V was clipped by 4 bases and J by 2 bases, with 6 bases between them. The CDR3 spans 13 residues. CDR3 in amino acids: CASSSSPGNTIYF. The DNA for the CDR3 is TGTGCCAGCAGCTCCAGTCCTGGAAACACCATATATTTT.

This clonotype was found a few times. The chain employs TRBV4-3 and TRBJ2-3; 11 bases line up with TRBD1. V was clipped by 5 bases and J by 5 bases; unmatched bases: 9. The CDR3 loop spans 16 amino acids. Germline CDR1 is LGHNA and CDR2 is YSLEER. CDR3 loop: CASSSRGQGALDTQYF. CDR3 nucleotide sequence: TGCGCCAGCAGCTCCCGAGGACAGGGGGCGTTAGATACGCAGTATTTT.

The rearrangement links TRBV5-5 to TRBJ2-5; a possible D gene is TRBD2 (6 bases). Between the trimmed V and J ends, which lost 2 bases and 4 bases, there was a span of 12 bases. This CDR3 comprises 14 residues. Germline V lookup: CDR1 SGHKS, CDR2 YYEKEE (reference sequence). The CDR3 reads CASSFSSGGETQYF. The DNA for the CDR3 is TGTGCCAGCAGCTTTTCATCCGGGGGAGAGACCCAGTACTTC.

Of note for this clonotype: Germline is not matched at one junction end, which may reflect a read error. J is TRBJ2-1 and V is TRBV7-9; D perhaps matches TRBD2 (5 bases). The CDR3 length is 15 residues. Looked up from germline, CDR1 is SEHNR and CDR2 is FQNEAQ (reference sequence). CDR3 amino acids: CASSPEGSSFNEQFF. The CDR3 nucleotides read TGTGCCAGCTCACCCGAGGGCTCCTCCTTCAATGAGCAGTTCTTC.

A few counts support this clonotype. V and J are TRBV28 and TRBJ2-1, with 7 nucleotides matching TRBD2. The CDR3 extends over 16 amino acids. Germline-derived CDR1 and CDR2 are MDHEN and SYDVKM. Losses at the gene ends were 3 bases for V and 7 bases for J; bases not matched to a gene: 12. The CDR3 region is CASSFAGGSGGNEQFF. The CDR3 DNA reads TGTGCCAGCAGTTTTGCCGGCGGGAGTGGTGGGAATGAGCAGTTCTTC.

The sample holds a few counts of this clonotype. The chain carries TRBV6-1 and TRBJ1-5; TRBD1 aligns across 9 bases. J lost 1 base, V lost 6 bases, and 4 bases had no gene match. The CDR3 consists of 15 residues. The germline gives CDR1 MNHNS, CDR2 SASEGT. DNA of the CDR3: TGTGCCAGCAGAGAACAGGGGGCAAGCAATCAGCCCCAGCATTTT. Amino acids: CASREQGASNQPQHF.

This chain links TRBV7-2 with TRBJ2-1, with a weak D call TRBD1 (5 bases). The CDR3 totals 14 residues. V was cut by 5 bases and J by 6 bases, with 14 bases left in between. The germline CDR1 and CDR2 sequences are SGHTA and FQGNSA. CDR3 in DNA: TGTGCCAGCAGCGACAGCAGGGTCGTCAATGAGCAGTTCTTC. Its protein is CASSDSRVVNEQFF.

The CDR3 reads CSASPGGLYNEQFF. The DNA of the CDR3 is TGCAGTGCTAGTCCGGGGGGCTTGTACAATGAGCAGTTCTTC. The J gene is TRBJ2-1, the V gene TRBV20-1, with TRBD2 as a possible D gene (7 bases). CDR1 DFQATT and CDR2 SNEGSKA come from the germline V gene (reference sequence). Trimming left V 3 bases short and J 4 bases short, with 13 bases between. The CDR3 sequence is 14 residues long.

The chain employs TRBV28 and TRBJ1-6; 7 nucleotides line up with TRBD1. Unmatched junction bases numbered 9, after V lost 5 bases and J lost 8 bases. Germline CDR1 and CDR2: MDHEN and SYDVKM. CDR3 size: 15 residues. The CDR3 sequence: CASSPLRGLDSPLHF. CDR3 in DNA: TGTGCCAGCAGTCCACTGAGGGGGCTTGATTCACCCCTCCACTTT.

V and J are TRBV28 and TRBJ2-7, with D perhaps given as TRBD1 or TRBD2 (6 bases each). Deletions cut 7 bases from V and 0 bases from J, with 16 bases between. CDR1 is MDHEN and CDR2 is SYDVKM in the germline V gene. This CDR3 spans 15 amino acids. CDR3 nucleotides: TGTGCCAGCACCCTCACGGGGGACACCTCCTACGAGCAGTACTTC. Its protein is CASTLTGDTSYEQYF.

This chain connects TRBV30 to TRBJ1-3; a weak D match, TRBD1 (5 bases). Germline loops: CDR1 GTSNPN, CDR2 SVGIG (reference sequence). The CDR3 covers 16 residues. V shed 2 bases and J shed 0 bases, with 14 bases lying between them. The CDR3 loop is CAWSRGGIASGNTIYF. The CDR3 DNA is TGTGCCTGGAGTAGGGGAGGGATAGCCTCTGGAAACACCATATATTTT.

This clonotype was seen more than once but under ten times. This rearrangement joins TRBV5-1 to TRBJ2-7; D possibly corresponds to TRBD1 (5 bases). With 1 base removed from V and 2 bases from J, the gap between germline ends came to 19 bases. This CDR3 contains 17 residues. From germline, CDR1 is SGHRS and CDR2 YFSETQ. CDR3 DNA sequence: TGCGCCAGCAGCTTGTTCCGCCCAGGGAACCTAGCCTACGAGCAGTACTTC. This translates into CASSLFRPGNLAYEQYF.

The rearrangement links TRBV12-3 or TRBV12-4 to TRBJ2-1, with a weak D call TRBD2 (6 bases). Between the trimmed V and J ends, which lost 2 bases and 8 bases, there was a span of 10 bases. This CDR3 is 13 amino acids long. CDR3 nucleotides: TGTGCCAGCAGTTTATACGGCGGGGATGAGCAGTTCTTC. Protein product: CASSLYGGDEQFF.

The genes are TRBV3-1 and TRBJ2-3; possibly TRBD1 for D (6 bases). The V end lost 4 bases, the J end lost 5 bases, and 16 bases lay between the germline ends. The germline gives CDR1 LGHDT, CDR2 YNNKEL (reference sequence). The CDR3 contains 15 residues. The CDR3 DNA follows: TGTGCCAGCAGCCTCTGGGGGCAAGCGGAAGATACGCAGTATTTT. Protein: CASSLWGQAEDTQYF.

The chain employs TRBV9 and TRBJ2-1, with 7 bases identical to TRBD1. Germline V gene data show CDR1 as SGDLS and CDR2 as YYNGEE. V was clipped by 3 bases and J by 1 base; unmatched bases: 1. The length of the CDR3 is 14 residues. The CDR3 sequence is CASSATGSYNEQFF. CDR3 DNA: TGTGCCAGCAGCGCGACAGGGTCCTACAATGAGCAGTTCTTC.

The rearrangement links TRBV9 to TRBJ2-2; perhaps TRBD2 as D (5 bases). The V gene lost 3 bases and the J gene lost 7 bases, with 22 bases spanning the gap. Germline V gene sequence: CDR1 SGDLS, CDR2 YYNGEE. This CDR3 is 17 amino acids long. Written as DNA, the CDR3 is TGTGCCAGCAGCGCCCTACTATACGGGGTTCGTGGCGGGGAGCTGTTTTTT. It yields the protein CASSALLYGVRGGELFF.

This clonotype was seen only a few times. The CDR3 nucleotides are TGTGCCAGCAGCGTAGCGGGGGGGCCTGTCAATGAGCAGTTCTTC. Translated: CASSVAGGPVNEQFF. The chain has TRBV9 and TRBJ2-1, with 8 positions matching TRBD2. This CDR3 has 15 amino acids. The junction had 5 bases not matched to a gene; V was cut back by 0 bases and J by 6 bases. CDR1 SGDLS and CDR2 YYNGEE come from the germline V gene.

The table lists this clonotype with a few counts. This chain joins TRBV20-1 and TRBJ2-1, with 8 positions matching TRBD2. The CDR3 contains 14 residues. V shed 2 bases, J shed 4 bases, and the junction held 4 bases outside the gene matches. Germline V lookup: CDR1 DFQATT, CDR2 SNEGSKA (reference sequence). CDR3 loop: CSARFSGVYNEQFF. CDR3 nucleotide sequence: TGCAGTGCTAGATTTAGCGGGGTTTACAATGAGCAGTTCTTC.

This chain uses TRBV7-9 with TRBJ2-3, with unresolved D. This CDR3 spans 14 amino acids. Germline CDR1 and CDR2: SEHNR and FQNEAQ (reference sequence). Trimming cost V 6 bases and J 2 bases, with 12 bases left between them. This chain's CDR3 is CASSRSALTDTQYF. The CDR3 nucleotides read TGTGCCAGCAGTCGATCTGCGCTCACAGATACGCAGTATTTT.

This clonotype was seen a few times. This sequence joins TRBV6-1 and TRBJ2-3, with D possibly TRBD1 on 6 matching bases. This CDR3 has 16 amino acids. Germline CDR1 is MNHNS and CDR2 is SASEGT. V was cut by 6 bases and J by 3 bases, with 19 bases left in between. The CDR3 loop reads CASRNRASVRTDTQYF. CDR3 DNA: TGTGCCAGCAGAAACAGGGCCTCGGTGCGGACAGATACGCAGTATTTT.

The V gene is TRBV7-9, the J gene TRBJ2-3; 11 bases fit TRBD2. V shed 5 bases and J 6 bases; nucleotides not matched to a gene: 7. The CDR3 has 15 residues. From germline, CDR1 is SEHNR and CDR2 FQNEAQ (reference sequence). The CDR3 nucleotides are TGTGCCAGCAGCCGGGTAGCGGGGGGGCCCGATACGCAGTATTTT. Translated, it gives CASSRVAGGPDTQYF.